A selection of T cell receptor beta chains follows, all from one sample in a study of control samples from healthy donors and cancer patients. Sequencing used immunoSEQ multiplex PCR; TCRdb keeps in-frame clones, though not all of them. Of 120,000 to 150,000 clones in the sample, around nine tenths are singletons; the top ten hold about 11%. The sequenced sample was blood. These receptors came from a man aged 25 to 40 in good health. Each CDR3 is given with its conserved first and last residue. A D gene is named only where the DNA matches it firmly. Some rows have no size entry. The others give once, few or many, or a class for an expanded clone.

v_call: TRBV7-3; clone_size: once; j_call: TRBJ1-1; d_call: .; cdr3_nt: TGTGCCAGCAGCGCCCAGGCAGGGATGGAAGCTTTCTTT; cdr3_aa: CASSAQAGMEAFF
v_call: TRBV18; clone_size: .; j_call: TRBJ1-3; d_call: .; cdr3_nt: TGTGCCAGCTCACCACCGCCGAGACCAACCTCTGGAAACACCATATATTTT; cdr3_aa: CASSPPPRPTSGNTIYF
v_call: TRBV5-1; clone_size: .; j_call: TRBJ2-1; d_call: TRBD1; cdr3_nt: TGCGCCAGCAGCCCGTCAACAGGGGGGCAGTTTGATGAGCAGTTCTTC; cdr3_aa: CASSPSTGGQFDEQFF
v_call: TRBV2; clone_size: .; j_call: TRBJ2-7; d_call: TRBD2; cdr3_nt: TGTGCCAGCAGTGCAGAGACTAGCCAGATCTACGAGCAGTACTTC; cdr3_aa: CASSAETSQIYEQYF
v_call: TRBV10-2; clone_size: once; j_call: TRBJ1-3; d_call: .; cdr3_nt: TGCGCCAGCAGTGAGCCAGGGGGAAACACCATATATTTT; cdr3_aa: CASSEPGGNTIYF
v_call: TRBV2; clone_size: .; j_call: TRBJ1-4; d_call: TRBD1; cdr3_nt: TGTGCCAGTACGGGACAGACAAATGAAAAACTGTTTTTT; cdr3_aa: CASTGQTNEKLFF
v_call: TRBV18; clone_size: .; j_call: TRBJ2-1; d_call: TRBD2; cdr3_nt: TGTGCCAGCTCACCAGATGCGCGGGAGGGACATGAGCAGTTCTTC; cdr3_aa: CASSPDAREGHEQFF
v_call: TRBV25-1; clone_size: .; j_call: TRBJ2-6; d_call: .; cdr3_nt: TGTGCCAGCAGTGATAGCGTATCTGGGGCCAACGTCCTGACTTTC; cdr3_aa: CASSDSVSGANVLTF
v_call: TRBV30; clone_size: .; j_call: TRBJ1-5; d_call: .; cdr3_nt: TGTGCCTGGAGTGTCGGGGGACAGCCCCAGCATTTT; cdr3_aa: CAWSVGGQPQHF
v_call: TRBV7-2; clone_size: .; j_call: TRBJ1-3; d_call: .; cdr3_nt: TGTGCCAGCAGCTTTCGGGGAAGGGGATACACCATATATTTT; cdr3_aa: CASSFRGRGYTIYF
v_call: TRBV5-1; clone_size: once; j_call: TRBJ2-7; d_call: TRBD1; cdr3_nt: TGCGCCAGCAGCTATACAGGGGACGAGCAGTACTTC; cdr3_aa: CASSYTGDEQYF
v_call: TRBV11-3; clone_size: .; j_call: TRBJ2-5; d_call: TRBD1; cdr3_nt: TGTGCCAGCAGCCCGTGGACAGGAGCCAAGCGGATTCAAGAGACCCAGTACTTC; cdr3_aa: CASSPWTGAKRIQETQYF
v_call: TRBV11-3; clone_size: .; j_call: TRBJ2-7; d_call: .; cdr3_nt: TGTGCCAGCAGCGGAAAACAGGGCTACGAGCAGTACTTC; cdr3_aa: CASSGKQGYEQYF
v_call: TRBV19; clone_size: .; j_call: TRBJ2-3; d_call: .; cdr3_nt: TGTGCCAGTAGTCCCCGACTAAGCGCAGATACGCAGTATTTT; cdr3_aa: CASSPRLSADTQYF
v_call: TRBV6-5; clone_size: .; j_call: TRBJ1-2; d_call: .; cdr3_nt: TGTGCCAGCACCAGCCTCCCGGGACAAGACTATGGCTACACCTTC; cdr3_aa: CASTSLPGQDYGYTF
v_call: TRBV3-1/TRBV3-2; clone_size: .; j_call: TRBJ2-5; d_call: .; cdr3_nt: TGTGCCAGCAGCCAAGACGGGGGAGAGACCCAGTACTTC; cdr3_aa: CASSQDGGETQYF
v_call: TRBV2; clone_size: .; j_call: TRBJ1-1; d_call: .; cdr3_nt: TGTGCCAGCGGGGGATCATCTGACACAAACACTGAAGCTTTCTTT; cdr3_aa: CASGGSSDTNTEAFF
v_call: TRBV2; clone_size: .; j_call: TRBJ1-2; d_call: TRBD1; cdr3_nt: TGTGCCAGCACGGGACAGGGGCTGTATGGCTACACCTTC; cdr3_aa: CASTGQGLYGYTF
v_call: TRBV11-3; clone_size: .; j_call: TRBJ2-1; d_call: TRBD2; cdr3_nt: TGTGCCAGCAGCTTAGGAGGCCGAGCTAGCGGTGAGCAGTTCTTC; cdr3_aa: CASSLGGRASGEQFF
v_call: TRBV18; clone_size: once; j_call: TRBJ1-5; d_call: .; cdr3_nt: TGTGCCAGCTCACCTCTTAAAAGACAGGAGCCGTATAGCAATCAGCCCCAGCATTTT; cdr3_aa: CASSPLKRQEPYSNQPQHF
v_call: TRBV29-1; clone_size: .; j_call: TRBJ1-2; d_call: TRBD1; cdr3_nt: TGCAGCGTGAAGGGACAGGGAAACTATGGCTACACCTTC; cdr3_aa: CSVKGQGNYGYTF
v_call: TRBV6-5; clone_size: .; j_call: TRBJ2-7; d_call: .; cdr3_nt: TGTGCCAGCAGGAGACAGGTGAGCTCTTACGAGCAGTACTTC; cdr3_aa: CASRRQVSSYEQYF
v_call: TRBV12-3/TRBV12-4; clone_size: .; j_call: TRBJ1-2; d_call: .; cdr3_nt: TGTGCCAGCAGTTTCACAGGACATGGCTACACCTTC; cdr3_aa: CASSFTGHGYTF
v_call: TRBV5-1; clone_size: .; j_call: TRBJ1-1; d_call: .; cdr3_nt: TGCGCCAGCAGCCCGCATGGCCAGGGCACTTACACTGAAGCTTTCTTT; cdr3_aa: CASSPHGQGTYTEAFF
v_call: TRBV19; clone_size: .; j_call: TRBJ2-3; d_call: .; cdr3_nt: TGTGCCAGTAGATTCGGGATTTCTAGCACAGATACGCAGTATTTT; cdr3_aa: CASRFGISSTDTQYF